This is a list of T cell receptor beta chains from one sample in a study of blood T cell repertoires in COVID-19. This table comes from immunoSEQ multiplex PCR, and its TCRdb copy is limited to in-frame clones, with some not included. The sample includes around 180,000 clones, about 84% seen only once; the top ten take under 8.5%. The specimen sequenced was peripheral blood. These receptors were taken from a human donor in a cohort sampled during active COVID-19. CDR3s include the opening cysteine and the closing phenylalanine or tryptophan. Fields, in order: V gene, J gene, D gene, clone size, CDR3 DNA, CDR3 protein. D genes are given only for firm matches. Size tells how often a clone was seen (once, few, many) or the class of an expanded clone, and some rows leave it out.

V gene: TRBV7-9
J gene: TRBJ1-1
D gene: -
clone size: -
CDR3 DNA: TGTGCCAGCACCCGGGGGGGGGACACTGAAGCTTTCTTT
CDR3 protein: CASTRGGDTEAFF

V gene: TRBV29-1
J gene: TRBJ2-7
D gene: TRBD1
clone size: -
CDR3 DNA: TGCAGCGTTGAAGATCTTAGGGACAGGGGGTACTTC
CDR3 protein: CSVEDLRDRGYF

V gene: TRBV27
J gene: TRBJ2-3
D gene: -
clone size: -
CDR3 DNA: TGTGCCAGCAAGGTTGCGGATGCCACAGATACGCAGTATTTT
CDR3 protein: CASKVADATDTQYF

V gene: TRBV2
J gene: TRBJ1-1
D gene: TRBD1
clone size: few
CDR3 DNA: TGTGCCAGCAACCCCGACAGGGTGGGAACTGAAGCTTTCTTT
CDR3 protein: CASNPDRVGTEAFF

V gene: TRBV5-1
J gene: TRBJ2-7
D gene: TRBD2
clone size: -
CDR3 DNA: TGCGCCAGCAGCTTGGCCGTAGCGGGGAGGTACGAGCAGTACTTC
CDR3 protein: CASSLAVAGRYEQYF

V gene: TRBV6-5
J gene: TRBJ2-7
D gene: -
clone size: -
CDR3 DNA: TGTGCCAGCAGTTACAGGGGTGTACCTAACGAGCAGTACTTC
CDR3 protein: CASSYRGVPNEQYF

V gene: TRBV5-4
J gene: TRBJ2-7
D gene: -
clone size: few
CDR3 DNA: TGTGCCAGCAATAAACGGGGCTACGAGCAGTACTTC
CDR3 protein: CASNKRGYEQYF

V gene: TRBV19
J gene: TRBJ2-5
D gene: -
clone size: -
CDR3 DNA: TGTGCCAGTAGTCTGACTAGGCTGGGGGAGACCCAGTACTTC
CDR3 protein: CASSLTRLGETQYF

V gene: TRBV2
J gene: TRBJ1-2
D gene: -
clone size: -
CDR3 DNA: TGTGCCAGCAGTATAGGGACACAAATTAACTATGGCTACACCTTC
CDR3 protein: CASSIGTQINYGYTF

V gene: TRBV7-9
J gene: TRBJ2-1
D gene: -
clone size: -
CDR3 DNA: TGTGCCAGCAGCGCCGGGGTGGTCGGTGAGCAGTTCTTC
CDR3 protein: CASSAGVVGEQFF

V gene: TRBV7-6
J gene: TRBJ1-2
D gene: -
clone size: -
CDR3 DNA: TGTGCCAGCAGCTTAGGACAGAACTATGGCTACACCTTC
CDR3 protein: CASSLGQNYGYTF

V gene: TRBV6-5
J gene: TRBJ2-7
D gene: -
clone size: -
CDR3 DNA: TGTGCCAGCAGCCGTGGGGGCGCGGGCGAGCAGTACTTC
CDR3 protein: CASSRGGAGEQYF

V gene: TRBV9
J gene: TRBJ1-2
D gene: -
clone size: -
CDR3 DNA: TGTGCCAGCAGCGTAGTACAGGGCCCCTTAAACTATGGCTACACCTTC
CDR3 protein: CASSVVQGPLNYGYTF

V gene: TRBV29-1
J gene: TRBJ2-5
D gene: -
clone size: once
CDR3 DNA: TGCAGCGTCCACCGGGACACCGGACAAGAGACCCAGTACTTC
CDR3 protein: CSVHRDTGQETQYF

V gene: TRBV2
J gene: TRBJ1-5
D gene: -
clone size: -
CDR3 DNA: TGTGCCAGCAGTGAAAGCACCTGGCGGGGGGAGAATCAGCCCCAGCATTTT
CDR3 protein: CASSESTWRGENQPQHF

V gene: TRBV9
J gene: TRBJ1-6
D gene: TRBD1
clone size: -
CDR3 DNA: TGTGCCAGCAGCACCAAGGGACAGAGAAATTCACCCCTCCACTTT
CDR3 protein: CASSTKGQRNSPLHF

V gene: TRBV24-1
J gene: TRBJ2-2
D gene: TRBD1
clone size: -
CDR3 DNA: TGTGCCACCAGTGATTCCGGACAGGGGAACACCGGGGAGCTGTTTTTT
CDR3 protein: CATSDSGQGNTGELFF

V gene: TRBV6-5
J gene: TRBJ1-1
D gene: -
clone size: -
CDR3 DNA: TGTGCCAGCAGGGTCGGACAGATGAACACTGAAGCTTTCTTT
CDR3 protein: CASRVGQMNTEAFF

V gene: TRBV21-1
J gene: TRBJ2-3
D gene: -
clone size: -
CDR3 DNA: TGTGCCAGCAGCTTCCCATCTCGGGTGCATTGTTCCTCCATCTTAGGTCCGCAGTATTTT
CDR3 protein: CASSFPSRVHCSSILGPQYF

V gene: TRBV3-1/TRBV3-2
J gene: TRBJ1-6
D gene: TRBD1
clone size: -
CDR3 DNA: TGTGCCAGCAGCCAGGGACAGGGAGATTCACCCCTCCACTTT
CDR3 protein: CASSQGQGDSPLHF

V gene: TRBV7-9
J gene: TRBJ1-5
D gene: -
clone size: -
CDR3 DNA: TGTGCCAGCAGCCTCAACAGGGAGTGGGTCAATCAGCCCCAGCATTTT
CDR3 protein: CASSLNREWVNQPQHF

V gene: TRBV7-9
J gene: TRBJ2-7
D gene: -
clone size: -
CDR3 DNA: TGTGCCAGCAGCTCGATCAGGGAGGGACAGGCATCCTACGAGCAGTACTTC
CDR3 protein: CASSSIREGQASYEQYF

V gene: TRBV4-2
J gene: TRBJ2-2
D gene: -
clone size: once
CDR3 DNA: TGTGCCAGCAGCCAAGATAAGGACACCTCGAACACCGGGGAGCTGTTTTTT
CDR3 protein: CASSQDKDTSNTGELFF

V gene: TRBV6-6
J gene: TRBJ2-2
D gene: TRBD2
clone size: -
CDR3 DNA: TGTGCCAGCAGTTCGGTAGCGGGGCACACCGGGGAGCTGTTTTTT
CDR3 protein: CASSSVAGHTGELFF

V gene: TRBV29-1
J gene: TRBJ1-1
D gene: -
clone size: few
CDR3 DNA: TGCAGCGTTAGGAGAGGAGAGGGAATTGAAGCTTTCTTT
CDR3 protein: CSVRRGEGIEAFF

V gene: TRBV19
J gene: TRBJ2-7
D gene: TRBD2
clone size: -
CDR3 DNA: TGTGCCAGTAGTATGGGGGGGGCCTACGAGCAGTACTTC
CDR3 protein: CASSMGGAYEQYF

V gene: TRBV19
J gene: TRBJ2-1
D gene: -
clone size: -
CDR3 DNA: TGTGCCAGTAGTCGTGGAATGGGGGCTGAGCAGTTCTTC
CDR3 protein: CASSRGMGAEQFF

V gene: TRBV9
J gene: TRBJ2-5
D gene: TRBD2
clone size: -
CDR3 DNA: TGTGCCAGCAGCGTAGACCCTAGCGGGTACCAAGAGACCCAGTACTTC
CDR3 protein: CASSVDPSGYQETQYF

V gene: TRBV11-2
J gene: TRBJ2-5
D gene: -
clone size: -
CDR3 DNA: TGTGCCAGCAGCTTTGGGGGGGGCCCCCGAGAGACCCAGTACTTC
CDR3 protein: CASSFGGGPRETQYF

V gene: TRBV19
J gene: TRBJ2-2
D gene: -
clone size: -
CDR3 DNA: TGTGCCAGTAGTAGATTTTACAGGGCCCGGGAGCTGTTTTTT
CDR3 protein: CASSRFYRARELFF

V gene: TRBV7-9
J gene: TRBJ2-7
D gene: TRBD2
clone size: -
CDR3 DNA: TGTGCCAGCAGCGTATCTAGCGGCCTCTACGAGCAGTACTTC
CDR3 protein: CASSVSSGLYEQYF

V gene: TRBV6-5
J gene: TRBJ1-4
D gene: -
clone size: -
CDR3 DNA: TGTGCCAGCAGAGAGACTTCCAATGAAAAACTGTTTTTT
CDR3 protein: CASRETSNEKLFF

V gene: TRBV4-1
J gene: TRBJ2-7
D gene: -
clone size: few
CDR3 DNA: TGCGCCAGCAGCCAAGCGGGTGAAGGATTTCCCTACGAGCAGTACTTC
CDR3 protein: CASSQAGEGFPYEQYF

V gene: TRBV5-1
J gene: TRBJ2-7
D gene: -
clone size: -
CDR3 DNA: TGCGCCAGCAGCTTGGATGGGGGGACGAGAGGCGAGCAGTACTTC
CDR3 protein: CASSLDGGTRGEQYF

V gene: TRBV2
J gene: TRBJ1-1
D gene: -
clone size: -
CDR3 DNA: TGTGCCAGCAGTGACGTGGGACTTAGGACTGAAGCTTTCTTT
CDR3 protein: CASSDVGLRTEAFF

V gene: TRBV15
J gene: TRBJ2-7
D gene: -
clone size: -
CDR3 DNA: TGTGCCACCAGTTCGATGACAGGCTACGAGCAGTACTTC
CDR3 protein: CATSSMTGYEQYF

V gene: TRBV12-3/TRBV12-4
J gene: TRBJ1-6
D gene: TRBD1
clone size: -
CDR3 DNA: TGTGCCAGCAGTCCGGGACAGAGACCCCTCCACTTT
CDR3 protein: CASSPGQRPLHF

V gene: TRBV19
J gene: TRBJ1-2
D gene: TRBD1
clone size: -
CDR3 DNA: TGTGCCAGTAGTTCAAACAGGGGATGGGACTATGGCTACACCTTC
CDR3 protein: CASSSNRGWDYGYTF

V gene: TRBV2
J gene: TRBJ1-1
D gene: TRBD1
clone size: -
CDR3 DNA: TGTGCCAGCTCGAGGGGGCTTACTGAAGCTTTCTTT
CDR3 protein: CASSRGLTEAFF

V gene: TRBV27
J gene: TRBJ1-2
D gene: TRBD1
clone size: -
CDR3 DNA: TGTGCCAGCAGTATAGGGGGCGGCTATGGCTACACCTTC
CDR3 protein: CASSIGGGYGYTF

V gene: TRBV5-1
J gene: TRBJ1-1
D gene: -
clone size: -
CDR3 DNA: TGCGCCAGCAGCCCAAATACAGAAATGCAAGGTGAAGCTTTCTTT
CDR3 protein: CASSPNTEMQGEAFF

V gene: TRBV6-1
J gene: TRBJ2-3
D gene: TRBD2
clone size: -
CDR3 DNA: TGTGCCAGCAGTGAATCGTCTAGCGGGGGGAATACGCAGTATTTT
CDR3 protein: CASSESSSGGNTQYF

V gene: TRBV27
J gene: TRBJ2-7
D gene: TRBD1
clone size: -
CDR3 DNA: TGTGCCAGCAGTTTGGAGGGTAGGGGACAGGGATCCTACGAGCAGTACTTC
CDR3 protein: CASSLEGRGQGSYEQYF

V gene: TRBV19
J gene: TRBJ1-2
D gene: TRBD1
clone size: -
CDR3 DNA: TGTGCCAGTAGTAGGGACAGCTATGGCTACACCTTC
CDR3 protein: CASSRDSYGYTF

V gene: TRBV4-1
J gene: TRBJ2-5
D gene: TRBD2
clone size: -
CDR3 DNA: TGCGCCAGCAGCCAAGGACTATTCGGGACTAGCGCTTTAGAGACCCAGTACTTC
CDR3 protein: CASSQGLFGTSALETQYF

V gene: TRBV2
J gene: TRBJ1-3
D gene: -
clone size: few
CDR3 DNA: TGTGCCAGCAGTGAAGCCCTCGGGGGTTTTGATGCCATATATTTT
CDR3 protein: CASSEALGGFDAIYF

V gene: TRBV19
J gene: TRBJ2-7
D gene: -
clone size: -
CDR3 DNA: TGTGCCAGTAGTATTAATGGGCAGGGAATCTACGAGCAGTACTTC
CDR3 protein: CASSINGQGIYEQYF

V gene: TRBV7-9
J gene: TRBJ1-2
D gene: TRBD1
clone size: -
CDR3 DNA: TGTGCCAGCAGCTTAGCGGTAGGGACAGGGCGGACGAACTATGGCTACACCTTC
CDR3 protein: CASSLAVGTGRTNYGYTF

V gene: TRBV29-1
J gene: TRBJ2-7
D gene: -
clone size: -
CDR3 DNA: TGCAGCGTTGTAAAGGGGGTCGACGAGCAGTACTTC
CDR3 protein: CSVVKGVDEQYF

V gene: TRBV27
J gene: TRBJ1-1
D gene: -
clone size: -
CDR3 DNA: TGTGCCAGCAGTTTATCCTCCAGGTATACAGTTGCTTTCTTT
CDR3 protein: CASSLSSRYTVAFF

V gene: TRBV2
J gene: TRBJ1-6
D gene: -
clone size: -
CDR3 DNA: TGTGCCAGATTAGACAGAGAGAATTCACCCCTCCACTTT
CDR3 protein: CARLDRENSPLHF

V gene: TRBV13
J gene: TRBJ2-3
D gene: TRBD1
clone size: -
CDR3 DNA: TGTGCCAGCAGCTTCCTGGGACAGGGTACAGATACGCAGTATTTT
CDR3 protein: CASSFLGQGTDTQYF

V gene: TRBV7-9
J gene: TRBJ1-1
D gene: TRBD1
clone size: -
CDR3 DNA: TGTGCCAGCAGCTTACCCTCCCCGACAGGGAAAAGGGACACTGAAGCTTTCTTT
CDR3 protein: CASSLPSPTGKRDTEAFF